A single T cell receptor beta chain is shown here with its context. Antigen unknown. These data originate in a study of shared clonotypes between healthy human individuals. Per the original methods: ImmunoSEQ yielded junction-only sequences lacking quality scores, so filtering differed. Sequenced by immunoSEQ multiplex PCR; TCRdb stores in-frame clones only, minus some. D and trimming come from the DNA, and the V and J calls and clone size come from that table. The sample has about 490,000 clones, around 73% seen once; the top ten hold more than 10%. Regarding the study as a whole: The authors sampled blood alone, and tissue repertoires likely differ.

Sequenced material: PBMCs. This receptor was taken from a woman between 35 and 50 years old in good health. Some clones in this sample may be carry-over from other donors' samples.

The CDR3 here is CASSYREGEQYF. CDR3 nucleotide sequence: TGTGCCAGCAGCTACAGGGAGGGCGAGCAGTACTTC. The chain uses TRBV7-2 and TRBJ2-7; a possible D gene is TRBD2 (7 bases). Germline V CDR1 and CDR2: SGHTA, FQGNSA. V shed 4 bases and J shed 6 bases, with 10 bases lying between them. The CDR3 has 12 amino acids.